This TCR beta chain was profiled in a study of blood T cell repertoires in COVID-19. Study overall: Sources were T cells, B-cell-depleted T cells, or PBMCs; the material itself was cDNA or gDNA.

CDR1 KGHSH and CDR2 LQKENI come from the germline V gene. The CDR3 is made up of 16 amino acids. V was shortened by 1 base and J by 1 base, with 13 bases between the two germline ends. Enrollees, about 18 to 90 years old, lived in about two dozen US areas. The study counted Cohort 3 donors as recovered given two negative PCRs, clearance, or symptom resolution. Authors' processing steps: Researchers report that nucleated cell counts were estimated from reference gene primer amplification. TCRdb's copy holds only in-frame clones and misses some; the assay was immunoSEQ multiplex PCR. The V and J calls and clone size were taken over from that table, and D and trimming were inferred from the DNA. The data show 150,000 to 250,000 clones, approximately 90% seen once.

The chain employs TRBV18 and TRBJ1-1, with D perhaps TRBD1 (5 bases). The clonotype originates from a woman aged 25 to 39 who had recovered from COVID-19. Material for sequencing was PBMCs or T cells enriched from blood (not recorded which). The CDR3 DNA is TGTGCCAGCTCACCACTCGGACGGGGGGGGAACACTGAAGCTTTCTTT. This translates into CASSPLGRGGNTEAFF.